Listed below are T cell receptor beta chains from one sample, sequenced in a study of T cells after yellow fever vaccination. TCRdb analysed the 5' RACE reads with MiXCR anew, one entry per CDR3 protein. This sample carries 280,000 or so distinct CDR3 sequences, 7.5% to 9% of them seen once, and the ten largest clones take about 3.5%. The sample here was CD4+ T cells sorted from PBMCs, taken 5 days after the yellow fever booster vaccination. The source is a man between 18 and 35 years old who received the YFV17D yellow fever vaccine. The CDR3 runs from the conserved cysteine through the conserved F or W. The D gene is left open where the match is weak. Where a row states a size, it is once, few, many or the class of an expanded clone; other rows omit it.

cdr3_nt cdr3_aa clone_size j_call v_call d_call
TGTGCCAGCAGTTTCGGGCGGTCCTCTGGAAACACCATATATTTT CASSFGRSSGNTIYF few TRBJ1-3 TRBV6-2/TRBV6-3 .
TGTGCCAGCAGCCCCCAGGGGGATAGCAATCAGCCCCAGCATTTT CASSPQGDSNQPQHF many TRBJ1-5 TRBV7-2 TRBD1
TGTGCCAGCAGCTCCGGGACAGGGTACGAGCAGTACTTC CASSSGTGYEQYF few TRBJ2-7 TRBV7-3 TRBD1
TGTGCCAGCAGCTTAGCGATAGGACAGGGGAGTTCACCCCTCCACTTT CASSLAIGQGSSPLHF . TRBJ1-6 TRBV7-2 TRBD1
TGTGCCAGCAGCCCCGACCGCGGAGGGGCCATGTACTTC CASSPDRGGAMYF many TRBJ2-5 TRBV7-7 .
TGTGCCAGCTCACCCAGTTTGATGGGCACAGATACGCAGTATTTT CASSPSLMGTDTQYF few TRBJ2-3 TRBV18 .
TGTGCCAGCGCCCGCGGGGGAACCTATGGCTACACCTTC CASARGGTYGYTF few TRBJ1-2 TRBV28 .
TGCGCCAGCAGCTTGGGGGTCGGACCCACAGATACGCAGTATTTT CASSLGVGPTDTQYF many TRBJ2-3 TRBV5-1 .
TGTGCCAGCTCCCGGGACAGGCGGCGCGCTGAAGCTTTCTTT CASSRDRRRAEAFF many TRBJ1-1 TRBV12-3/TRBV12-4 TRBD1
TGTGCCAGCAGCTTAGGTTTCATGGACTATGGCTACACCTTC CASSLGFMDYGYTF . TRBJ1-2 TRBV7-2 .
TGTGCCAGCAGCCTCCGAAAGGGGGCGGGCGAGCAGTACTTC CASSLRKGAGEQYF . TRBJ2-7 TRBV7-2 TRBD1
TGTGCCTGGGGCCGGGACAGGGGAGGTTATGGCTACACCTTC CAWGRDRGGYGYTF few TRBJ1-2 TRBV30 TRBD1
TGTGCCAGCAGCTTGGATGGGGGGGAGGGCGCTAGCACAGATACGCAGTATTTT CASSLDGGEGASTDTQYF . TRBJ2-3 TRBV5-4 TRBD2
TGTGCCAGCAGCTTAGGGGCCCAGGTATTGGCCCTCCACTTT CASSLGAQVLALHF many TRBJ1-6 TRBV7-8 .
TGTGCCAGCGGGTCCGTGCGGCACTTC CASGSVRHF many TRBJ2-5 TRBV2 .
TGTGCCAGCAGCTCGCCGGGCGAGGGGGCGATGGGAGAGCAGTACTTC CASSSPGEGAMGEQYF few TRBJ2-7 TRBV11-2 TRBD1
TGTGCCAGCAACCCTGGAGGTCACTACGAGCAGTACTTC CASNPGGHYEQYF . TRBJ2-7 TRBV12-3/TRBV12-4 .
TGTGCCAGCAGCCCGCGGACTAGCGGGGGAGAGCCCCAAGAGACCCAGTACTTC CASSPRTSGGEPQETQYF many TRBJ2-5 TRBV6-9 TRBD2
TGTGCCAGCTCACCACTGGGACGAAAAGCTTTCTTT CASSPLGRKAFF few TRBJ1-1 TRBV18 .
TGTGCCAGCTCTTCGGTTTTGGGAGGGGGTCAAGAGACCCAGTACTTC CASSSVLGGGQETQYF . TRBJ2-5 TRBV2 .
TGTGCCAGCAGTTTACGGACACTTGACGAGGAAAACATTCAGTACTTC CASSLRTLDEENIQYF . TRBJ2-4 TRBV27 .
TGTGCTAGTGGCCTATTGAGGGAGACCCAGTACTTC CASGLLRETQYF . TRBJ2-5 TRBV12-5 .
TGTGCCAGCTCACCAGACAGGGTTGTATACGAGCAGTACTTC CASSPDRVVYEQYF few TRBJ2-7 TRBV18 TRBD1
TGCAGTGCGTGGACTAGCGGTGCCTACAATGAGCAGTTCTTC CSAWTSGAYNEQFF few TRBJ2-1 TRBV20-1 TRBD2
TGTGCCAGCTCACCACAAACAGGGGGAGAGACCCAGTACTTC CASSPQTGGETQYF few TRBJ2-5 TRBV18 TRBD1